The clone carrying this T cell receptor (beta chain) appeared a single time. What it binds is unknown. Other DNA sequences of this sample code for an identical CDR3. This sample is drawn from a study of cytomegalovirus exposure and HLA in healthy donors. Study-wide context: In a previous analysis, 100 million to 140 million unique TCR beta sequences were found from 170 million or so T cells. Regarding the study as a whole: Association of 16,951 TCR beta sequences with HLA alleles was found at 0.05 false discovery rate in a later analysis. Exclusion applied to some V segments, including TRBV6-2 and TRBV6-3, as they were indistinguishable.

Primers included in the PCR were 60 Vbeta and 13 Jbeta primers. Repertoires were generated with immunoSEQ multiplex PCR, while TCRdb's copy carries only in-frame clones and drops some. The sample comprises 250,000 to 350,000 clones, roughly 90% of which are singletons, and roughly 4% rests with the top ten. V was pared by 1 base and J by 3 bases, with 2 bases of the junction left unmatched. The CDR3 runs 14 residues. Looked up from germline, CDR1 is SGHAT and CDR2 is FQNNGV. The sequencing sample was made of PBMCs. This clonotype was sampled from a man aged 35 to 55 in good health and CMV-seropositive. The chain uses TRBV11-2 and TRBJ2-7; 8 bases match TRBD2. CDR3 in amino acids: CASSLVAGGYEQYF. The CDR3 DNA sequence: TGTGCCAGCAGCTTAGTGGCGGGGGGCTACGAGCAGTACTTC.